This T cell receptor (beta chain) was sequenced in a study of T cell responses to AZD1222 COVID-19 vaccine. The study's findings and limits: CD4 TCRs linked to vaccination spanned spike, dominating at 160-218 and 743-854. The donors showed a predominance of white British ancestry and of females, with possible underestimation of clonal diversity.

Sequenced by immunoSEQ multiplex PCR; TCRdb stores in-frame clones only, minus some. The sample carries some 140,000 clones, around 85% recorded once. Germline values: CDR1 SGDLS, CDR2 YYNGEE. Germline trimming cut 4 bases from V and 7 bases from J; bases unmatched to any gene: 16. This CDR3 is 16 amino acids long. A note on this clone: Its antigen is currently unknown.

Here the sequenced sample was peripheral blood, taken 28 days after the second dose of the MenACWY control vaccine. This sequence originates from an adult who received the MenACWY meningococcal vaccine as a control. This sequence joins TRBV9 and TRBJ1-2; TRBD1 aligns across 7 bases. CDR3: CASSHRTGDSSFGYTF. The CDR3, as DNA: TGTGCCAGCAGCCATAGGACAGGAGATAGTTCTTTTGGCTACACCTTC.